This TCR beta chain emerged from a study of shared clonotypes between healthy human individuals. The V end was cut by 5 bases, the J end by 2 bases, with 16 bases between. The CDR3 contains 15 residues. CDR1 is SGHRS, CDR2 YFSETQ, per germline. The table came from immunoSEQ multiplex PCR; TCRdb's copy has only in-frame clones and leaves some out. The sample holds around 320,000 clones, over 75% seen once. The sample was memory CD8+ T cells sorted from blood. Subset here: CD45RO+ cells pooled with CCR7-negative TemRA cells. The TCR sequence derives from a man aged 18 to 30 in good health. The chain combines TRBV5-1 with TRBJ1-1; no firm D call. CDR3 region: CASRIVIGGNTEAFF. The CDR3 DNA is TGCGCCAGCAGGATAGTGATAGGTGGAAACACTGAAGCTTTCTTT.